What follows is one TCR beta chain and its context. The antigen is unknown. Germline V lookup: CDR1 ENHRY, CDR2 SYGVKD. With 8 bases removed from V and 0 bases from J, the gap between germline ends came to 13 bases. CDR3 length: 15 residues. This specimen belongs to a study of cytomegalovirus exposure and HLA in healthy donors. It was with 60 Vbeta and 13 Jbeta primers that the PCR ran. Using immunoSEQ multiplex PCR, the repertoire was profiled, and TCRdb retains in-frame clones only, with some absent. The sample has roughly 150,000 clones, about two thirds seen once. Findings of the study overall: It was likely that a cluster of highly shared sequence variants was a sequencing artifact. The authors assumed roughly uniform sequencing depth across donors for presence/absence analyses. In a later analysis, common viral pathogens appeared linked to several of the most significant clusters.

J is TRBJ2-2 and V is TRBV10-3, with D tentatively TRBD2 (5 bases). Sequencing input: PBMCs. This TCR was recovered from a young man in good health and CMV-seropositive. The CDR3: CAIRSRGANTGELFF. The CDR3, as DNA: TGTGCCATCCGTTCCCGGGGAGCGAACACCGGGGAGCTGTTTTTT.